This TCR beta chain was profiled in a study of T cells in Graves' hyperthyroidism and ophthalmopathy. Broader study findings: A 13 V-J signature model discriminated ophthalmopathy versus stable hyperthyroidism.

Diagnosis rested on symptoms, serum thyroxine and TRAb, thyroid ultrasound, and orbital computed tomography. Fresh peripheral blood, around 9.3 ml, was the source of the PBMCs. RNA transcripts served as the template for amplifying TCR beta CDR3 regions. In the first-round RT-PCR of the TCR CDR3, the HTBI primer set was used. TCRdb reprocessed the multiplex PCR reads with MiXCR, giving one entry per CDR3 protein. The table records hundreds of thousands of distinct CDR3 sequences, more than 11% of them present only once. Comments on this clonotype: Its antigen is unidentified.

The CDR3 runs to 16 residues. Trimming pared 0 bases from V and 3 bases from J, leaving 14 bases between. The germline gives CDR1 MNHNS, CDR2 SASEGT. This chain links TRBV6-1 with TRBJ1-2; TRBD1 is a possible D gene (5 bases). Material: blood. This sequence was found in a woman aged 30 to 39 with Graves' hyperthyroidism. CDR3 region: CASSEAGGGFYYGYTF. The CDR3 coding sequence is TGTGCCAGCAGTGAAGCGGGGGGGGGATTCTACTATGGCTACACCTTC.